The TCR beta chain described here comes from a study of T cell responses to AZD1222 COVID-19 vaccine. Measured with immunoSEQ multiplex PCR; TCRdb has only the in-frame clones, and not every one. The repertoire holds more than 95,000 clones, with 90% as singletons. V was pared by 4 bases and J by 6 bases, with 13 bases between. The CDR3 sequence is 14 residues long. The V gene's germline CDR1 is MGHRA and CDR2 YSYEKL. The source is an adult in good health. This material consisted of peripheral blood, taken on day 0 of MenACWY control vaccination. V usage is TRBV4-1 and J usage is TRBJ1-5, with a possible D match to TRBD1 (6 bases). The CDR3 is CASSLTRDIQPQHF. DNA of the CDR3: TGCGCCAGCAGCCTCACCCGGGACATTCAGCCCCAGCATTTT.